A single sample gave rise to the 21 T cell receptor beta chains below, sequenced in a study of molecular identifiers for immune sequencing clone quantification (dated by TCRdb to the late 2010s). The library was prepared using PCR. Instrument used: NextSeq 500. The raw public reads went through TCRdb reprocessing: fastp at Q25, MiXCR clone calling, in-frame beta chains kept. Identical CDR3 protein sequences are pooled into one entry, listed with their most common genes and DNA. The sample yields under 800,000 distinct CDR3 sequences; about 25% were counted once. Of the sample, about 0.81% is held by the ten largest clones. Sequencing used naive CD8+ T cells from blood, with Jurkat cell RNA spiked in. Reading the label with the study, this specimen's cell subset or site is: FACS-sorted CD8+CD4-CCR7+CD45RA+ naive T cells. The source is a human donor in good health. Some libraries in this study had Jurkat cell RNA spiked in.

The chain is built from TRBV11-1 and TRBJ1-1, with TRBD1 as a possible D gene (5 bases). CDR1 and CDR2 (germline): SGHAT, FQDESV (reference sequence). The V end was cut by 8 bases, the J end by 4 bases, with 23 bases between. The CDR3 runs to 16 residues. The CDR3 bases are TGTGCCAGCGGACTATCTTCCAGGGAAGTGGGCACTGAAGCTTTCTTT. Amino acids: CASGLSSREVGTEAFF.

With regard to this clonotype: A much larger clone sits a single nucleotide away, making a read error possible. CDR3 DNA: TGTGCCAGCAGCTTGGTGGTAGCGGGAGGGTACGAGCTGTACTTC. Residues: CASSLVVAGGYELYF. The chain has TRBV5-3 and TRBJ2-7, with TRBD2 identical over 11 bases. TRBV5-3 is designated an ORF whose function remains uncertain. The CDR3 has 15 amino acids.

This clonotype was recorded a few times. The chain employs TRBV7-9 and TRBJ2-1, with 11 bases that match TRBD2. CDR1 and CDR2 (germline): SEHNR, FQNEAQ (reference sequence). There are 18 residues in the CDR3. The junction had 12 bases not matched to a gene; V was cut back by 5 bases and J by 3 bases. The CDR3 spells CASSPRPTSGKNYNEQFF. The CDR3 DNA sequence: TGTGCCAGCAGCCCGCGGCCGACTAGCGGGAAGAACTACAATGAGCAGTTCTTC.

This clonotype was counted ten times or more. Here the CDR3 reads CASSQDEGHTQYF. The CDR3 DNA reads as TGCGCCAGCAGCCAAGATGAGGGACATACGCAGTATTTT. The chain carries TRBV4-3 and TRBJ2-3; tentatively, D is TRBD1 or TRBD2 (5 bases each). The CDR3 is made up of 13 amino acids. Germline V gene sequence: CDR1 LGHNA, CDR2 YSLEER. V lost 0 bases to trimming and J lost 7 bases, with 8 bases between them.

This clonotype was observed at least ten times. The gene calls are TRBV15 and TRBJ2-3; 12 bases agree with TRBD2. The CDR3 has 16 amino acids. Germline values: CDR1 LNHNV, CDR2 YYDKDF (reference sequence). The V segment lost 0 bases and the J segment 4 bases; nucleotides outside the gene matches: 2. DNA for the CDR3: TGTGCCACCAGCAGAGACTGGACTAGCGGGGCAGATACGCAGTATTTT. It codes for CATSRDWTSGADTQYF.

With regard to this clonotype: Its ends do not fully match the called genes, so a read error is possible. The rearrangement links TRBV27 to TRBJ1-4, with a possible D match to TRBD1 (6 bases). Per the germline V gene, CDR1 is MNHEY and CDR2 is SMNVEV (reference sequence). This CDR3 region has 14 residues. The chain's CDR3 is CTSSHRDGGTELFF. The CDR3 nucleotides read TGTACCAGCAGTCACAGGGACGGCGGCACCGAACTGTTTTTT.

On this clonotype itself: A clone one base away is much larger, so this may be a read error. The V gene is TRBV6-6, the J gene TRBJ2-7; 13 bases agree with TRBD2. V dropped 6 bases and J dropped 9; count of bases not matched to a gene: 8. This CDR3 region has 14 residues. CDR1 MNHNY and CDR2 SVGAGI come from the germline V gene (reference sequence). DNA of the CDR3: TGTGCCAGCAGATCCGGGACTAGCGGGACCGGGCAGTACTTC. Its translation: CASRSGTSGTGQYF.

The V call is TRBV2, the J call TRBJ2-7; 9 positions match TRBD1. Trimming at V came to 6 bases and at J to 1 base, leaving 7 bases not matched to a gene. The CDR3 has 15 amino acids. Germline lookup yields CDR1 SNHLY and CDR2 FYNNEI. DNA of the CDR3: TGTGCCAGCAGCCCCGGGACAGGGCGGTCCTACGAGCAGTACTTC. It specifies CASSPGTGRSYEQYF.

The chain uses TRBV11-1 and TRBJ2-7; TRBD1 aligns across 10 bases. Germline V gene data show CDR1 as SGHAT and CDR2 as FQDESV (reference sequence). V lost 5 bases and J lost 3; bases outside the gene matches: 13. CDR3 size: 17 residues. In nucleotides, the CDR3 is TGTGCCAGCAGCGTCTCCGGGACAGGGGACCTCCTCTACGAGCAGTACTTC. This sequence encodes CASSVSGTGDLLYEQYF.

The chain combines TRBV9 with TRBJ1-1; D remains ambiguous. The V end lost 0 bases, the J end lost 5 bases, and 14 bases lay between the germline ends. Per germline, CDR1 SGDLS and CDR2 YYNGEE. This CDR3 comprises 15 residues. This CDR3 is CASSVAGGVRTEAFF. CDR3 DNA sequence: TGTGCCAGCAGCGTAGCTGGCGGGGTGAGGACTGAAGCTTTCTTT.

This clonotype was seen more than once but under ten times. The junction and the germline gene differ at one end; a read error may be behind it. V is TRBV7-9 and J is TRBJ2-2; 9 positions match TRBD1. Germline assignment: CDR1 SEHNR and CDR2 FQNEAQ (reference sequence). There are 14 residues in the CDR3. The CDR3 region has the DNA TGTGCCAGCAGCCTCGGACAGGGGACCGGGGAGCCGTTTTTT. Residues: CASSLGQGTGEPFF.

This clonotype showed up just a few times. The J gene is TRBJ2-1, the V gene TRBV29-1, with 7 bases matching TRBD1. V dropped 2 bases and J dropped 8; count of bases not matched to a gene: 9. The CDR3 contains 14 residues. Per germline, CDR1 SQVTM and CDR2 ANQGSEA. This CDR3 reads CSVESVTGLDEQFF. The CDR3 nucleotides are TGCAGCGTTGAATCCGTGACAGGGCTTGATGAGCAGTTCTTC.

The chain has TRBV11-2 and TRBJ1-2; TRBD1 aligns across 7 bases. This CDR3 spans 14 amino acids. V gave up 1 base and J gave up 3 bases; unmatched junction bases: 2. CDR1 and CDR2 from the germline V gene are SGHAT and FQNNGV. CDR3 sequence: CASSLGGTDYGYTF. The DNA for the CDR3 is TGTGCCAGCAGCTTAGGGGGGACAGACTATGGCTACACCTTC.

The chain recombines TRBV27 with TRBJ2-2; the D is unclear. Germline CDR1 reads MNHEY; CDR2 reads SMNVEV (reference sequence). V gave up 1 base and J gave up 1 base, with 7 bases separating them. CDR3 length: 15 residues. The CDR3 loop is CASSLLRVNTGELFF. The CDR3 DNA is TGTGCCAGCAGTTTATTGCGCGTGAACACCGGGGAGCTGTTTTTT.

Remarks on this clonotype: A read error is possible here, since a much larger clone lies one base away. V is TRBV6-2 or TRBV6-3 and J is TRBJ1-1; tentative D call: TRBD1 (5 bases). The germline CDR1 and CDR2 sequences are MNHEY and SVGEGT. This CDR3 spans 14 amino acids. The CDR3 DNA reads TGTGCCAGCAGAATAGACAGCATGAACACTGGAGCTTTCTTT. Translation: CASRIDSMNTGAFF.

The CDR3 nucleotides read TGTGCCAGCAGCAAGATGGACAGGGACGGTGAAAAACTGTTTTTT. Protein: CASSKMDRDGEKLFF. The rearrangement uses TRBV7-9 and TRBJ1-4; 8 bases line up with TRBD1. J lost 7 bases, V lost 5 bases, and 9 bases had no gene match. Germline CDR1 SEHNR, CDR2 FQNEAQ (reference sequence). The CDR3 has 15 amino acids.

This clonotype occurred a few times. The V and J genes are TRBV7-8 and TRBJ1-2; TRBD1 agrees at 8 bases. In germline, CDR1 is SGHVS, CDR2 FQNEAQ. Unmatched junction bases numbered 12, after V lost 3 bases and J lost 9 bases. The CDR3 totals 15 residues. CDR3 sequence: CASSFPGQAIDRYTF. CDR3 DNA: TGTGCCAGCAGCTTCCCGGGACAGGCCATAGATCGCTACACCTTC.

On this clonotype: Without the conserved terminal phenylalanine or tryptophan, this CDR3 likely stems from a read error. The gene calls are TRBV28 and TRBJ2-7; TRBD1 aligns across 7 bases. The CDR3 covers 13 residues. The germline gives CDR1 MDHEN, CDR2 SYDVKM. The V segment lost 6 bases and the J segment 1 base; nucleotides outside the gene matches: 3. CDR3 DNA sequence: TGTGCCAGCAGCCGGGACAGTTCCTACGAGCAGTACCTC. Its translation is CASSRDSSYEQYL.

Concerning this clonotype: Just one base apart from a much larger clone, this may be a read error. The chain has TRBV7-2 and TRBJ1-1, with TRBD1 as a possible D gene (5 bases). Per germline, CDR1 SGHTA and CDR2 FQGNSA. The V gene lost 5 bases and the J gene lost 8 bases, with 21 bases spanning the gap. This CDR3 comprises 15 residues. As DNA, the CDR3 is TGTGCCAGCAGCCTAACCCCGACCGGGACGCACGAAGCTTTCTTT. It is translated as CASSLTPTGTHEAFF.

This CDR3 reads CASSASQGAGETQYF. The CDR3 bases are TGTGCCAGCAGCGCTTCTCAGGGGGCGGGGGAGACCCAGTACTTC. The V call is TRBV7-9, the J call TRBJ2-5; 8 bases are a match to TRBD1. CDR1 is SEHNR, CDR2 FQNEAQ, per germline (reference sequence). The CDR3 is 15 residues long. Trimming cost V 5 bases and J 5 bases; bases outside gene matches: 10.

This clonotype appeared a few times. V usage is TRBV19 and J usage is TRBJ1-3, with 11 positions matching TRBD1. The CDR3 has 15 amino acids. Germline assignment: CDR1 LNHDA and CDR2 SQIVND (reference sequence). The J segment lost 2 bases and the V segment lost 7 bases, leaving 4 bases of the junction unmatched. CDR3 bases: TGTGCCAGTACTTTGGGACAGGGGGCTGGAAACACCATATATTTT. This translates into CASTLGQGAGNTIYF. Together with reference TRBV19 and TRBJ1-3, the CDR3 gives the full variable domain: DGGITQSPKYLFRKEGQNVTLSCEQNLNHDAMYWYRQDPGQGLRLIYYSQIVNDFQKGDIAEGYSVSREKKESFPLTVTSAQKNPTAFYLCASTLGQGAGNTIYFGEGSWLTVV.